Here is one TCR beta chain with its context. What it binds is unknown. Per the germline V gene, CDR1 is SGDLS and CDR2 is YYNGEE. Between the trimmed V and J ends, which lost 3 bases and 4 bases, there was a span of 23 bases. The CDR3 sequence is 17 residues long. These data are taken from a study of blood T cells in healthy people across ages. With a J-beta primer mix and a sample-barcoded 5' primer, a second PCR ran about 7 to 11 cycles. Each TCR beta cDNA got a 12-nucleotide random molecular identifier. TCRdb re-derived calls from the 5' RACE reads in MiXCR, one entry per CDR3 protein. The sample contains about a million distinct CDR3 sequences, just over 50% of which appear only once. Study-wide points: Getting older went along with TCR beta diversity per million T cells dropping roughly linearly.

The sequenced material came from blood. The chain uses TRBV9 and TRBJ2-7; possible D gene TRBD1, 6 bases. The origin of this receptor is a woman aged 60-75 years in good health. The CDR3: CASSGRESGGHKYEQYF. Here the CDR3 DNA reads TGTGCCAGCAGCGGCCGAGAGTCTGGGGGACATAAGTACGAGCAGTACTTC. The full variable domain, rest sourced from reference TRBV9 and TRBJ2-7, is DSGVTQTPKHLITATGQRVTLRCSPRSGDLSVYWYQQSLDQGLQFLIQYYNGEERAKGNILERFSAQQFPDLHSELNLSSLELGDSALYFCASSGRESGGHKYEQYFGPGTRLTVT.